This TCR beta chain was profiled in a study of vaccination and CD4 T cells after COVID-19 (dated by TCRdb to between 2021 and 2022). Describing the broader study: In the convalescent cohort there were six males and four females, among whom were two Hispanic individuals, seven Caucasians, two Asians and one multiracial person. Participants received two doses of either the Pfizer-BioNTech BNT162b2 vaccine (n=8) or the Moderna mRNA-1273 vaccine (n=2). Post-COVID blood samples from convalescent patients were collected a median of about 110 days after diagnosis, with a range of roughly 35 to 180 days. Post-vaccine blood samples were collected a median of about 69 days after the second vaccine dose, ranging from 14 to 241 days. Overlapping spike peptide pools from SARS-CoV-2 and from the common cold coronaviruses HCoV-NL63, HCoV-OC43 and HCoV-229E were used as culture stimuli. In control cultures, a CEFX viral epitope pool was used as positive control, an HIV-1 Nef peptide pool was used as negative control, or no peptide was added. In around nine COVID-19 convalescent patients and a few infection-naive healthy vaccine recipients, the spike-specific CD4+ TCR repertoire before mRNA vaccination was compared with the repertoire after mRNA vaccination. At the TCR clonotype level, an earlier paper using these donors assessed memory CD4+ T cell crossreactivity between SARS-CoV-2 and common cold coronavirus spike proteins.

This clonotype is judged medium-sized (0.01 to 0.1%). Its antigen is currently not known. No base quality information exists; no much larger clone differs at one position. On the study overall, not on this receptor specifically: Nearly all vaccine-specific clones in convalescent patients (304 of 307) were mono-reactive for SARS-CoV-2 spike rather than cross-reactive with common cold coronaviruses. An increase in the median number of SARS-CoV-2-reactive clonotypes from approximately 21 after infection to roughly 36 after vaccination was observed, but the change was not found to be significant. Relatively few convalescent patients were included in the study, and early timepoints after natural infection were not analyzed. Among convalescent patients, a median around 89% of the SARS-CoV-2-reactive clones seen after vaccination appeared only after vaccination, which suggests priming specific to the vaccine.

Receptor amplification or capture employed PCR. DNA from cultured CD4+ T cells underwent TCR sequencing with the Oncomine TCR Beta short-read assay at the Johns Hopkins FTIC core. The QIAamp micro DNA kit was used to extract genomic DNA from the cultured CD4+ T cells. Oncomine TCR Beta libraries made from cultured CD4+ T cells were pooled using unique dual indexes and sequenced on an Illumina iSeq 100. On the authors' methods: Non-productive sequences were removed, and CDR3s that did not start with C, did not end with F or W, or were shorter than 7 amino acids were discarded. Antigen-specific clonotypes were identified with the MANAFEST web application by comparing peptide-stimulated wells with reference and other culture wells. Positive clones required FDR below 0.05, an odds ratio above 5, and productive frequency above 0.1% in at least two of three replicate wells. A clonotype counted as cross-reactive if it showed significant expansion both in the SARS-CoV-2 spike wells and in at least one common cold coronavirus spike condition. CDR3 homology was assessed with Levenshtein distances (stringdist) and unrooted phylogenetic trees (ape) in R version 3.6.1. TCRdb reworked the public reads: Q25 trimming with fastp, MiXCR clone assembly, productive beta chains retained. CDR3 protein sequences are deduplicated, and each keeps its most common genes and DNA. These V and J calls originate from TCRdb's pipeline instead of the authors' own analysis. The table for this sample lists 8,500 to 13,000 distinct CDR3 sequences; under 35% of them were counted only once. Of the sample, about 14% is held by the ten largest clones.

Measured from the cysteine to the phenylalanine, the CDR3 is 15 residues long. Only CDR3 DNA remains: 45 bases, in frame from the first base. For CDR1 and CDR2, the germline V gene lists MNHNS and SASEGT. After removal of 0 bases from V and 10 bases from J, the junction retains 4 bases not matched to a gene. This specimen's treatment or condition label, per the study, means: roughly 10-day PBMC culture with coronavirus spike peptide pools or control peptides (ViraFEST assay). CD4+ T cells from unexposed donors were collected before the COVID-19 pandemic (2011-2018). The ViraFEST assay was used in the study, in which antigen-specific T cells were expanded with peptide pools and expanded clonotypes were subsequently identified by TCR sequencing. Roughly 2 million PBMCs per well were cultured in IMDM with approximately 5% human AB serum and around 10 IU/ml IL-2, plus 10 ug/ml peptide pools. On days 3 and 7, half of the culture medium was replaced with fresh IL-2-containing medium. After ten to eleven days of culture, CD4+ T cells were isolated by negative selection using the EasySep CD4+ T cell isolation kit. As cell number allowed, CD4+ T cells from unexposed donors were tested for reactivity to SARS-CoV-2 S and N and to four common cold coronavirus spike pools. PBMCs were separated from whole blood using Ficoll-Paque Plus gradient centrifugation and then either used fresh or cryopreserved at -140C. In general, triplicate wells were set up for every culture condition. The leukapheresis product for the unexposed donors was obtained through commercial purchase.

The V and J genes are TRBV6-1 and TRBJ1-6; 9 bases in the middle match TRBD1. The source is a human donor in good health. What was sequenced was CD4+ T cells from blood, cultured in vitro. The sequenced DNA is TGTGCCAGCAGTGAAGCAGGAACAGGGGGCTCACCCCTCCACTTT. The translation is CASSEAGTGGSPLHF.